The present T cell receptor (beta chain) was sequenced within a study of blood T cell repertoires in COVID-19. Study-level information: Acute-phase and convalescent COVID-19 samples originated in the United States, Italy and Spain. PBMCs, B-cell-depleted T cells, or T cells provided the cDNA or gDNA that made up the material.

The CDR3 runs 16 residues. V trimming: 3 bases; J trimming: 5 bases; junction bases outside the gene matches: 8. CDR1 is SEHNR, CDR2 FQNEAQ, per germline (reference sequence). Original methodology: Quantification of nucleated cells was approximated via reference gene primer amplification. Only in-frame clones appear in the TCRdb table, and some are missing; sequencing was by immunoSEQ multiplex PCR. V, J and clone size are those of that table, while D and trimming were read from the DNA. The table has about 220,000 clones, about 85% seen once; the top ten hold 15% to 20%. V and J are TRBV7-9 and TRBJ2-3; 10 nucleotides align to TRBD2. The sequencing input was peripheral blood. The receptor was derived from a man younger than 45 with active or convalescent COVID-19. The CDR3 DNA follows: TGTGCCAGCAGCTTTTTCAGCGGGGGGGCTGGAGATACGCAGTATTTT. Protein product: CASSFFSGGAGDTQYF.